A single T cell receptor beta chain is shown here with its context. Its specificity is not known. Generated by immunoSEQ multiplex PCR, the TCRdb table keeps only in-frame clones and is missing some. The top ten clones hold 1.5% to 2% of a sample with about 710,000 clones, 55% to 85% of them seen once. The J segment lost 5 bases and the V segment lost 3 bases, leaving 8 bases of the junction unmatched. This CDR3 comprises 16 residues. CDR1 and CDR2 (germline): KGHSH, LQKENI. This specimen belongs to a study of shared clonotypes between healthy human individuals. Findings and caveats of the study: Naive CD4 clonotypes were shared across a handful of donors at roughly 5%.

V is TRBV18 and J is TRBJ1-5; 9 nucleotides align to TRBD1. The sequenced material came from memory CD4+ T cells sorted from blood. Subset noted: CD45RA-negative fraction. This clonotype was sampled from a woman aged 25 to 39 in good health. In DNA, the CDR3 is TGTGCCAGCTCACCTCAACCGGGACAGGGCGATCAGCCCCAGCATTTT. Amino acids: CASSPQPGQGDQPQHF.